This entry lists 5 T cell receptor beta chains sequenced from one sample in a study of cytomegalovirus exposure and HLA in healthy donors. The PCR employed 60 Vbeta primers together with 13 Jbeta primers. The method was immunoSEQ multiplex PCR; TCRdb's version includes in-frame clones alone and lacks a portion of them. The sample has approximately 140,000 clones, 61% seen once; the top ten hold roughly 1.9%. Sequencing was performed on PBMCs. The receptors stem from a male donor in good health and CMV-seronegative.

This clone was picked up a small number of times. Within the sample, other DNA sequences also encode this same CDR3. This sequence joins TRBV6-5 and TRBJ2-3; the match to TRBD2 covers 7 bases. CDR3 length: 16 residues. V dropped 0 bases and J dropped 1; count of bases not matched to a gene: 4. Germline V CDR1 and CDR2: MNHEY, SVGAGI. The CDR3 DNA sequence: TGTGCCAGCAGTTACTCGCCAGGGAGGGGCACAGATACGCAGTATTTT. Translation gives CASSYSPGRGTDTQYF.

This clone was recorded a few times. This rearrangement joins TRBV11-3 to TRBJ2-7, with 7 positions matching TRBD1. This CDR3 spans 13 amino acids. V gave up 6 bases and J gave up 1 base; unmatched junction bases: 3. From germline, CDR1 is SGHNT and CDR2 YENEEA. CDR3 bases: TGTGCCAGCAGTTTGGGACAGTCCTACGAGCAGTACTTC. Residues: CASSLGQSYEQYF.

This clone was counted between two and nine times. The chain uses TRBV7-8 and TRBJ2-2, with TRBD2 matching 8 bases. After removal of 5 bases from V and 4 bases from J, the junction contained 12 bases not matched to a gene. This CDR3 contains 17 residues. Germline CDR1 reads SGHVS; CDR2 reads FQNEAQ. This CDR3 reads CASSRNAGGRFTGELFF. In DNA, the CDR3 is TGTGCCAGCAGCCGAAATGCGGGGGGAAGGTTCACCGGGGAGCTGTTTTTT.

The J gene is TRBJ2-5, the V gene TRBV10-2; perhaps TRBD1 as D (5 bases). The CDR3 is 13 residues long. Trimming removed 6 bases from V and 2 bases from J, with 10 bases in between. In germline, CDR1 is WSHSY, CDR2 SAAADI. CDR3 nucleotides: TGCGCCAGCAGACGCGACAGACAAGAGACCCAGTACTTC. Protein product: CASRRDRQETQYF.

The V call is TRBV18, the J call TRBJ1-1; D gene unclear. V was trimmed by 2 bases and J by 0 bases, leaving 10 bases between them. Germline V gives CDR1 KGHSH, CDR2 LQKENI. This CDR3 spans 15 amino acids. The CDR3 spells CASSPIREMNTEAFF. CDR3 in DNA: TGTGCCAGCTCACCAATCCGGGAAATGAACACTGAAGCTTTCTTT. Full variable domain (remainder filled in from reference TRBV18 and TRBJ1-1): NAGVMQNPRHLVRRRGQEARLRCSPMKGHSHVYWYRQLPEEGLKFMVYLQKENIIDESGMPKERFSAEFPKEGPSILRIQQVVRGDSAAYFCASSPIREMNTEAFFGQGTRLTVV.